Listed below are T cell receptor beta chains from one sample, sequenced in a study of T cells in Graves' hyperthyroidism and ophthalmopathy. Each CDR3 protein is one row after TCRdb ran MiXCR on the multiplex PCR reads. The sample shows hundreds of thousands of distinct CDR3 sequences, 45% of them seen only once. The specimen sequenced was peripheral blood or thyroid tissue (not recorded which). The origin of the receptors is an adult man with Graves' disease, either hyperthyroidism or ophthalmopathy (not recorded which). CDR3s include the opening cysteine and the closing phenylalanine or tryptophan. A D gene is named only where the DNA matches it firmly.

CATSDRAAYQPQHF NA TRBJ1-5 TRBV24-1
CATSDSTGEAFF TRBD1 TRBJ1-1 TRBV15
CSVVTNYEQYF NA TRBJ2-7 TRBV29-1
CAIRETGLGYTF TRBD1 TRBJ1-2 TRBV10-3
CASSLALTSGGSQYF TRBD2 TRBJ2-5 TRBV7-2
CSVGQGVGNTIYF TRBD1 TRBJ1-3 TRBV20-1
CSAKGEPSTDTQYF NA TRBJ2-3 TRBV20-1
CASSIEGTGGAEQYF TRBD1 TRBJ2-7 TRBV19
CAISARGPALNTGELFF NA TRBJ2-2 TRBV10-3
CASSEPGPIPSTF NA TRBJ1-2 TRBV6-1
CASIPRHEQYF NA TRBJ2-7 TRBV25-1
CASSLISGANVLTF NA TRBJ2-6 TRBV7-9
CASNPGSYEQYF NA TRBJ2-7 TRBV6-5
CASSPPPKEAFF NA TRBJ1-1 TRBV7-9
CASSARGQGIQETQYF TRBD1 TRBJ2-5 TRBV7-9
CASSVGFRGEETQYF NA TRBJ2-5 TRBV9
CSAKLAGGPHGEQYF TRBD2 TRBJ2-7 TRBV20-1
CASSWDQGTEAFF NA TRBJ1-1 TRBV11-2
CSASVWGGGNEKLFF NA TRBJ1-4 TRBV20-1
CAISDGTGSRGDGYTF TRBD1 TRBJ1-2 TRBV10-3
CSAWGGIDYGYTF NA TRBJ1-2 TRBV20-1
CASTTAYGYTF NA TRBJ1-2 TRBV9
CASSLEASTETQYF NA NA TRBV7-2
CSGRDRGDYEQYF TRBD1 TRBJ2-7 TRBV29-1
CASSSREGLDNEQFF TRBD2 TRBJ2-1 TRBV7-3
CSVPGVGSPLHF NA TRBJ1-6 TRBV29-1
CASRAGDGYTF NA TRBJ1-2 TRBV2
CASSDPSWTGSSYEQYF TRBD1 TRBJ2-7 TRBV9
CASRELTGMNSPLHF TRBD1 TRBJ1-6 TRBV25-1
CASYSSPYPGPDTEAFF NA TRBJ1-1 TRBV2
CASNSGISSYEQYF NA TRBJ2-7 TRBV25-1
CASSRGPTNTEAFF NA TRBJ1-1 TRBV6-5
CASSGGAVSRSGNTIYF NA TRBJ1-3 TRBV9
CASSLVGRLAAYRYEQYF TRBD2 TRBJ2-7 TRBV11-2
CASSRTGVPEAFF TRBD1 TRBJ1-1 TRBV6-6
CASSARTGVDVLTF TRBD1 TRBJ2-6 TRBV7-3
CASSPTTVNTEAFF NA TRBJ1-1 TRBV12-3/TRBV12-4
CASSLEPGPNTEAFF NA TRBJ1-1 TRBV19
CASSLSTGAEAFF TRBD1 TRBJ1-1 TRBV27
CASSLSVGIDNEQFF NA NA TRBV7-3
CASSYGDTGGSPLHF NA TRBJ1-6 TRBV6-5
CSVGTGEKLFF TRBD1 TRBJ1-4 TRBV29-1
CASSLTGETEAFF TRBD1 TRBJ1-1 TRBV10-2
CAISESAGQGGRETQYF TRBD1 TRBJ2-5 TRBV10-3
CSAKNLAGGPSYEQYF TRBD2 TRBJ2-7 TRBV20-1
CASGDEGGYGYTF NA TRBJ1-2 TRBV9
CASLREPGHFNQPQHF NA TRBJ1-5 TRBV2
CSASDFRPDQNEKLFF NA TRBJ1-4 TRBV20-1
CATSRRGGQPQHF NA TRBJ1-5 TRBV15
CASSPGTESLERNTEAFF NA TRBJ1-1 TRBV7-9
CASSVAPQGVNEKLFF TRBD1 TRBJ1-4 TRBV9
CANSLRGGDSPLHF NA TRBJ1-6 TRBV15
CASSFLVRPSGPEAFF NA TRBJ1-1 TRBV7-9